The T cell receptor (beta chain) described here comes from a study of T cell clones after liver transplantation. The germline CDR1 and CDR2 sequences are SGHRS and YFSETQ. V lost 0 bases and J lost 0, with 10 bases in between. CDR3 length: 16 amino acids. Clones were read by immunoSEQ multiplex PCR, and TCRdb kept only the in-frame ones, dropping some. The data hold roughly 72,000 clones, with less than 90% observed a single time. The source was CD4+ T cells from blood, collected roughly 50 months after liver transplant. The V gene is TRBV5-1, the J gene TRBJ2-1; D is unclear. The receptor comes from a human patient who received a liver transplant. The graft donor may have contributed some T cells. For the CDR3, the DNA is TGCGCCAGCAGCTTGGATCGACGCAGCTCCTACAATGAGCAGTTCTTC. Protein: CASSLDRRSSYNEQFF.